These 25 T cell receptor beta chains originate from one sample sequenced in a study of T cell repertoires in cytomegalovirus infection. These TCRs are of unknown antigen specificity. TCRdb re-called the reads through MiXCR, storing one row per CDR3 protein. The table has about 220,000 distinct CDR3 sequences, around 40% seen once. Sample: CD8+ T cells from cultured PBMCs, taken from culture after CMV antigen stimulation. The receptors stem from a human donor in good health (CMV status not recorded). Some clones in this sample may be carry-over from other donors' samples.

This clonotype was counted once. The chain employs TRBV10-2 and TRBJ1-1, with 7 positions matching TRBD1. Trimming at V came to 10 bases and at J to 8 bases, leaving 7 bases not matched to a gene. CDR3 length: 11 amino acids. Germline V gene data show CDR1 as WSHSY and CDR2 as SAAADI. DNA of the CDR3: TGCGCCATCGCACAGGGGTCCGAAGCTTTCTTT. It is translated as CAIAQGSEAFF.

This clonotype was counted at least ten times. The chain employs TRBV7-2 and TRBJ1-1; D unresolved. The V end was cut by 1 base, the J end by 4 bases, with 13 bases between. Germline V gene sequence: CDR1 SGHTA, CDR2 FQGNSA. This CDR3 has 15 residues. CDR3 amino acids: CASSLGPPWRTEAFF. The CDR3 DNA follows: TGTGCCAGCAGCTTAGGGCCTCCATGGCGCACTGAAGCTTTCTTT.

This clonotype has only a few counts. CDR3 region: CASSIRGSGDEQYF. The CDR3 DNA is TGTGCCAGTAGTATTAGGGGCTCTGGGGACGAGCAGTACTTC. The chain has TRBV19 and TRBJ2-7; D is perhaps TRBD1 (5 bases). This CDR3 is built from 14 residues. Germline V lookup: CDR1 LNHDA, CDR2 SQIVND (reference sequence). Trimming left V 3 bases short and J 5 bases short, with 14 bases between. Full variable domain (remainder filled in from reference TRBV19 and TRBJ2-7): DGGITQSPKYLFRKEGQNVTLSCEQNLNHDAMYWYRQDPGQGLRLIYYSQIVNDFQKGDIAEGYSVSREKKESFPLTVTSAQKNPTAFYLCASSIRGSGDEQYFGPGTRLTVT.

This clonotype was counted between two and nine times. This chain connects TRBV10-3 to TRBJ1-1; D perhaps matches TRBD1 (6 bases). The germline CDR1 and CDR2 sequences are ENHRY and SYGVKD. V lost 4 bases and J 5 bases, leaving 11 bases between the germline ends. CDR3 size: 13 residues. This CDR3 reads CAISGGAHTEAFF. CDR3 sequence (DNA): TGTGCCATCAGTGGGGGGGCCCATACTGAAGCTTTCTTT.

Turning to this clonotype: Germline is not matched at one junction end, which may reflect a read error. The chain has TRBV4-1 and TRBJ2-3; 14 bases map to TRBD2. Germline lookup yields CDR1 MGHRA and CDR2 YSYEKL. The CDR3 consists of 19 residues. CDR3 nucleotides: TGTGCCAGCAGCCAAGGAGTCCAGACTAGCGGGGGGGCCGGGGGTACGCAGTATTTT. Translated: CASSQGVQTSGGAGGTQYF.

This clonotype was recorded a few times. The chain combines TRBV27 with TRBJ2-7; maybe TRBD1 (6 bases). Per the germline V gene, CDR1 is MNHEY and CDR2 is SMNVEV (reference sequence). The CDR3 runs to 15 residues. V was shortened by 5 bases and J by 0 bases, with 14 bases between the two germline ends. DNA for the CDR3: TGTGCCAGCAGTCAACAGGGCAGGAGCTCCTACGAGCAGTACTTC. It yields the protein CASSQQGRSSYEQYF.

This chain connects TRBV5-1 to TRBJ1-1; possibly TRBD1 for D (6 bases). This CDR3 contains 13 residues. V lost 0 bases and J 7 bases, leaving 10 bases between the germline ends. Germline CDR1 is SGHRS and CDR2 is YFSETQ. The CDR3 reads CASSLVSRGEAFF. CDR3 nucleotide sequence: TGCGCCAGCAGCTTGGTCTCCAGGGGTGAAGCTTTCTTT.

The chain has TRBV5-1 and TRBJ2-1, with 11 bases fitting TRBD2. This CDR3 is built from 15 residues. The V gene end was trimmed by 2 bases and the J gene end by 9 bases; junction bases not matched to a gene: 7. In germline, CDR1 is SGHRS, CDR2 YFSETQ. The DNA for the CDR3 is TGCGCCAGCAGCTTTAGCGGGGGGGCCGTCGGTGAGCAGTTCTTC. Its translation is CASSFSGGAVGEQFF.

CDR3: CASGLVGHNEQFF. The CDR3 DNA sequence: TGTGCTAGTGGTTTGGTAGGTCACAATGAGCAGTTCTTC. The chain combines TRBV12-5 with TRBJ2-1, with D uncertain. Trimming took 0 bases from V and 5 from J, leaving 5 bases between them. CDR1 is LGHNT and CDR2 is FRNRAP in the germline V gene. The CDR3 consists of 13 residues.

The chain recombines TRBV11-1 with TRBJ2-1; 9 positions match TRBD2. V was clipped by 6 bases and J by 1 base; unmatched bases: 13. The CDR3 covers 18 residues. CDR1 is SGHAT and CDR2 is FQDESV in the germline V gene (reference sequence). The CDR3 is CASSLLALAGMSYNEQFF. CDR3 coding DNA: TGTGCCAGCAGTCTGCTCGCCCTAGCGGGAATGTCCTACAATGAGCAGTTCTTC.

The J gene is TRBJ1-1, the V gene TRBV19; D not resolved. V was clipped by 2 bases and J by 1 base, with 5 bases between them. The CDR3 has 13 amino acids. The germline V gene encodes CDR1 LNHDA and CDR2 SQIVND (reference sequence). The CDR3: CASSITKNTEAFF. Written as DNA, the CDR3 is TGTGCCAGTAGTATAACCAAGAACACTGAAGCTTTCTTT.

This clonotype was recorded only once. The J gene is TRBJ2-1, the V gene TRBV29-1; either TRBD1 or TRBD2 may supply D (7 bases each). This CDR3 is 13 amino acids long. Germline V lookup: CDR1 SQVTM, CDR2 ANQGSEA. With 1 base removed from V and 9 bases from J, the gap between germline ends came to 13 bases. The DNA for the CDR3 is TGCAGCGTTGAAGGCCCAGGGGGGGCTGAGCAGTTCTTC. Its translation: CSVEGPGGAEQFF.

This clonotype came up a few times. The J gene is TRBJ1-1, the V gene TRBV12-3 or TRBV12-4; no clear D gene. Between the trimmed V and J ends, which lost 3 bases and 0 bases, there was a span of 5 bases. The CDR3 totals 13 residues. The CDR3 nucleotides are TGTGCCAGCAGTTTGGCGGTGAACACTGAAGCTTTCTTT. Encoded protein: CASSLAVNTEAFF.

This chain links TRBV28 with TRBJ2-1; TRBD1 agrees at 8 bases. Germline CDR1 is MDHEN and CDR2 is SYDVKM. This CDR3 region has 15 residues. V lost 5 bases to trimming and J lost 9 bases; unmatched junction nucleotides: 12. Here the CDR3 DNA reads TGTGCCAGCAGTCAGCTTGAGGACAGGGTTGGTGAGCAGTTCTTC. This translates into CASSQLEDRVGEQFF.

V and J are TRBV24-1 and TRBJ2-2; D possibly corresponds to TRBD1 (6 bases). The germline V gene has CDR1 KGHDR and CDR2 SFDVKD. V gave up 3 bases and J gave up 1 base, with 8 bases separating them. This CDR3 has 15 amino acids. The chain's CDR3 is CATSDRTVNTGELFF. For the CDR3, the DNA is TGTGCCACCAGTGATCGGACAGTGAACACCGGGGAGCTGTTTTTT.

This clonotype was observed a handful of times. The chain carries TRBV27 and TRBJ2-7, with 11 bases identical to TRBD2. The ends lost 7 bases at V and 2 bases at J; junction bases unmatched: 7. Per the germline V gene, CDR1 is MNHEY and CDR2 is SMNVEV (reference sequence). The CDR3 totals 15 residues. CDR3 protein: CASTLLAGGPYEQYF. CDR3 nucleotide sequence: TGTGCCAGCACCCTATTAGCGGGAGGGCCCTACGAGCAGTACTTC.

This clonotype was counted a few times. This chain's CDR3 is CASSHRGGFDEQFF. CDR3 DNA sequence: TGTGCCAGCAGTCACCGGGGAGGGTTCGATGAGCAGTTCTTC. The chain joins TRBV28 to TRBJ2-1; 7 nucleotides match TRBD2. CDR3 length: 14 amino acids. V was clipped by 5 bases and J by 8 bases; unmatched bases: 9. Germline V gives CDR1 MDHEN, CDR2 SYDVKM.

This clonotype has only a few counts. The J gene is TRBJ2-1, the V gene TRBV7-2, with D perhaps given as TRBD1 or TRBD2 (6 bases each). This CDR3 is built from 16 residues. Trimming removed 3 bases at V and 4 bases at J, with 16 bases between. Germline V gene sequence: CDR1 SGHTA, CDR2 FQGNSA. In DNA, the CDR3 is TGTGCCAGCAGCTTCGTACCTAGGGGGGCATACAATGAGCAGTTCTTC. As protein: CASSFVPRGAYNEQFF. The full variable domain, its missing parts supplied by reference TRBV7-2 and TRBJ2-1, is GAGVSQSPSNKVTEKGKDVELRCDPISGHTALYWYRQSLGQGLEFLIYFQGNSAPDKSGLPSDRFSAERTGGSVSTLTIQRTQQEDSAVYLCASSFVPRGAYNEQFFGPGTRLTVL.

This sequence joins TRBV7-8 and TRBJ2-4; 9 nucleotides agree with TRBD1. V gave up 5 bases and J gave up 8 bases; unmatched junction bases: 10. Per the germline V gene, CDR1 is SGHVS and CDR2 is FQNEAQ. The CDR3 extends over 15 amino acids. The CDR3 region has the DNA TGTGCCAGCAGCCCTAACCGGGACAGGGAATACATTCAGTACTTC. Protein: CASSPNRDREYIQYF.

Note on this clonotype: Sequence at one end of the junction differs from germline and may be a read error. This chain connects TRBV27 to TRBJ2-1; 13 bases align to TRBD2. The CDR3 length is 14 residues. From germline, CDR1 is MNHEY and CDR2 SMNVEV (reference sequence). In DNA, the CDR3 is TGTGCCAGCAGTTCGGGACTAGCGGGGATTGAGCCGTTCTTC. It specifies CASSSGLAGIEPFF.

The chain uses TRBV6-2 or TRBV6-3 and TRBJ2-7; D is ambiguous. The CDR3 is 16 residues long. Germline-derived CDR1 and CDR2 are MNHEY and SVGEGT. Deletions cut 2 bases from V and 2 bases from J, with 16 bases between. Here the CDR3 reads CASSYSRPERTYEQYF. CDR3 nucleotide sequence: TGTGCCAGCAGTTACAGCCGGCCGGAACGCACCTACGAGCAGTACTTC.

About this clonotype itself: It is likely a read error, because the conserved phenylalanine at the end of the CDR3 is missing. V gene TRBV7-3 combines with J gene TRBJ2-1; D not certain. The ends were cut back, 1 base at V and 0 bases at J, with 13 bases in the middle. CDR1 is SGHTA, CDR2 FQGTGA, per germline. CDR3 size: 17 residues. The CDR3 nucleotides read TGTGCCAGCAGCTTAAAACACCCTCCTAGCTCCTACAATGAGCAGTTCTCC. Translation: CASSLKHPPSSYNEQFS.

The sample holds a few counts of this clonotype. This sequence joins TRBV7-6 and TRBJ1-5; D not certain. V gave up 5 bases and J gave up 9 bases, with 14 bases separating them. Germline V gives CDR1 SGHVS, CDR2 FNYEAQ. This CDR3 comprises 13 residues. The CDR3 spells CASSHAPESPQHF. The CDR3 DNA follows: TGTGCCAGCAGCCACGCTCCCGAATCGCCCCAGCATTTT.

The rearrangement joins TRBV10-2 to TRBJ2-7, with a weak D call TRBD1 (6 bases). V was cut by 6 bases and J by 6 bases, with 12 bases left in between. Germline loops: CDR1 WSHSY, CDR2 SAAADI. The CDR3 extends over 12 amino acids. This CDR3 reads CASRGAGVEQYF. The DNA of the CDR3 is TGCGCCAGCAGAGGCGCAGGGGTCGAGCAGTACTTC.

This chain links TRBV19 with TRBJ2-5; 7 bases map to TRBD1. After removal of 3 bases from V and 3 bases from J, the junction contained 13 bases not matched to a gene. The V gene's germline CDR1 is LNHDA and CDR2 SQIVND (reference sequence). The CDR3 totals 17 residues. The CDR3 loop is CASSIGAIRTGEETQYF. The CDR3 coding sequence is TGTGCCAGTAGTATTGGGGCTATTCGGACAGGAGAAGAGACCCAGTACTTC.